This T cell receptor beta chain was profiled in a study of cytomegalovirus exposure and HLA in healthy donors. The overall study: Both the 120 or so validation repertoires and the approximately 640 first-cohort repertoires used the same platform, as reported by a later analysis.

The validation cohort, a group of some 120 subjects, included the donors and was separate from the roughly 720-subject first cohort. Assay: immunoSEQ multiplex PCR; the TCRdb copy retains only in-frame clones and omits some. The sample gives 150,000 to 200,000 clones, approximately 81% of which show up once; more than 8.5% is in the top ten. Notes on this clone: The antigen is undetermined.

Broader study findings: Researchers catalogued approximately 170 TCR beta chains as cytomegalovirus-associated.

The germline V gene has CDR1 LNHNV and CDR2 YYDKDF (reference sequence). V gave up 5 bases and J gave up 8 bases, with 24 bases separating them. This CDR3 has 17 residues. The source material was PBMCs. The TCR comes from a man aged 25-45 years in good health and CMV-seropositive. This chain uses TRBV15 with TRBJ1-4; possible D gene TRBD1, 6 bases. The CDR3 sequence: CATSRTGLNLVAEKLFF. The CDR3 bases are TGTGCCACCAGCCGTACAGGGCTTAACCTTGTCGCAGAAAAACTGTTTTTT. Filled out from reference TRBV15 and TRBJ1-4, the complete variable domain reads DAMVIQNPRYQVTQFGKPVTLSCSQTLNHNVMYWYQQKSSQAPKLLFHYYDKDFNNEADTPDNFQSRRPNTSFCFLDIRSPGLGDTAMYLCATSRTGLNLVAEKLFFGSGTQLSVL.